These 23 T cell receptor beta chains came from one sample sequenced in a study of molecular identifiers for immune sequencing clone quantification. TCRdb analysed the PCR reads with MiXCR anew, one entry per CDR3 protein. The sample includes over 600,000 distinct CDR3 sequences, just under 20% of them seen just once. The sample comprised naive CD8+ T cells from blood, with Jurkat cell RNA spiked in. The subset here: FACS-sorted CD8+CD4-CCR7+CD45RA+ naive T cells. Source of these receptors: a human donor in good health. Some libraries in this study had Jurkat cell RNA spiked in.

Of note for this clonotype: At one boundary the junction diverges from the germline segment, which might be a read error. The chain is built from TRBV19 and TRBJ2-2; 11 bases map to TRBD1. The CDR3 consists of 15 residues. Germline V gene data show CDR1 as LNHDA and CDR2 as SQIVND (reference sequence). CDR3: CASSLGQGASGEPFF. DNA of the CDR3: TGTGCCAGTAGTTTAGGACAGGGGGCGTCCGGGGAGCCGTTCTTT.

This clonotype appeared many times. This chain links TRBV27 with TRBJ2-1; 10 bases fit TRBD2. With 5 bases clipped from V and 8 bases from J, the junction kept 6 bases outside the gene matches. The germline gives CDR1 MNHEY, CDR2 SMNVEV (reference sequence). The CDR3 has 14 residues. CDR3 amino acids: CASSPGLARDEQFF. In DNA form, the CDR3 reads TGTGCCAGCAGTCCGGGACTAGCGCGGGATGAGCAGTTCTTC.

V and J are TRBV27 and TRBJ2-1; 10 bases are a match to TRBD1. Per the germline V gene, CDR1 is MNHEY and CDR2 is SMNVEV (reference sequence). There are 15 residues in the CDR3. V was pared by 6 bases and J by 9 bases, with 11 bases of the junction left unmatched. The CDR3 sequence: CASSDRGPGWSEQFF. The CDR3 DNA reads TGTGCCAGCAGCGACAGGGGGCCGGGGTGGAGTGAGCAGTTCTTC.

The chain employs TRBV6-1 and TRBJ1-1; D is perhaps TRBD1 (6 bases). This CDR3 region has 13 residues. CDR1 is MNHNS and CDR2 is SASEGT in the germline V gene. V lost 8 bases and J 6 bases, leaving 16 bases between the germline ends. The CDR3 nucleotides are TGTGCCAGCTCTGGTTCAGGGGCTGCTGAAGCTTTCTTT. Amino acids: CASSGSGAAEAFF.

On this clonotype: The junction differs from germline at one of its ends, possibly a read error. The V gene is TRBV4-2, the J gene TRBJ2-7, with TRBD1 identical over 9 bases. Germline V gives CDR1 LGHNA, CDR2 YNFKEQ. The length of the CDR3 is 17 residues. As DNA, the CDR3 is TGTGCCAGCAGCCAAGATTCTCCGGGACAGGGCCTCTACGGGCAGTACTTC. Its protein is CASSQDSPGQGLYGQYF.

In its sample, this clonotype was seen many times. The rearrangement joins TRBV5-4 to TRBJ2-3; 7 positions match TRBD1. This CDR3 region has 16 residues. V lost 1 base and J lost 2; bases outside the gene matches: 7. Germline V lookup: CDR1 SGHNT, CDR2 YYREEE (reference sequence). The DNA for the CDR3 is TGTGCCAGCAGCTTGAAATGGGGGACAGTCACAGATACGCAGTATTTT. Its protein product is CASSLKWGTVTDTQYF.

This clonotype occurred many times. The chain employs TRBV29-1 and TRBJ1-1, with unresolved D. In germline, CDR1 is SQVTM, CDR2 ANQGSEA. V lost 6 bases, J lost 8 bases, and 16 bases lay in between. The length of the CDR3 is 12 residues. The CDR3 DNA reads as TGCAGCGTCCGCGGCCCTGCTCCCGAAGCTTTCTTT. It is translated as CSVRGPAPEAFF. Full variable domain (missing parts from reference TRBV29-1 and TRBJ1-1): SAVISQKPSRDICQRGTSLTIQCQVDSQVTMMFWYRQQPGQSLTLIATANQGSEATYESGFVIDKFPISRPNLTFSTLTVSNMSPEDSSIYLCSVRGPAPEAFFGQGTRLTVV.

This clonotype was recorded at least ten times. V and J are TRBV4-3 and TRBJ1-5; D uncertain. The V end lost 0 bases, the J end lost 12 bases, and 18 bases lay between the germline ends. Germline V CDR1 and CDR2: LGHNA, YSLEER. The CDR3 sequence is 15 residues long. The CDR3 is CASSQDWAMLAFQHF. The CDR3 nucleotides are TGCGCCAGCAGCCAAGATTGGGCCATGCTGGCTTTCCAGCATTTT.

In its sample, this clonotype was seen a few times. The V call is TRBV11-2, the J call TRBJ2-1; TRBD2 matches 9 bases. V lost 7 bases to trimming and J lost 6 bases; unmatched junction nucleotides: 10. The germline V gene has CDR1 SGHAT and CDR2 FQNNGV. The CDR3 is 15 amino acids. The CDR3 reads CASTDLAGVRNEQFF. CDR3 DNA sequence: TGTGCCAGCACGGATTTAGCGGGAGTTCGCAATGAGCAGTTCTTC.

Comments on this clonotype: A much larger clone differs by one base, so this may be a read error. Written as DNA, the CDR3 is TGTGCCAGTAGAACCGGGACAGGGTTCGGCTACACCTTC. This sequence encodes CASRTGTGFGYTF. V usage is TRBV19 and J usage is TRBJ1-2; 9 nucleotides align to TRBD1. CDR1 is LNHDA, CDR2 SQIVND, per germline (reference sequence). This CDR3 is 13 amino acids long. Trimming cost V 6 bases and J 8 bases; bases outside gene matches: 7.

In its sample, this clonotype was seen a few times. The CDR3 region has the DNA TGTGCCAGCAGTTTATACACGGGGGCGTCAAATGAAAAACTGTTTTTT. Residues: CASSLYTGASNEKLFF. The chain links TRBV28 to TRBJ1-4, with D possibly being TRBD1 (6 bases). The germline CDR1 and CDR2 sequences are MDHEN and SYDVKM. The germline V and J ends were trimmed by 1 base and 5 bases, with 14 bases remaining between them. CDR3 length: 16 residues.

The CDR3 spells CASSQDQGRAGELFF. The CDR3 region has the DNA TGTGCCAGCAGCCAAGACCAGGGAAGGGCCGGGGAGCTGTTTTTT. The chain carries TRBV14 and TRBJ2-2, with D tentatively TRBD1 (5 bases). CDR3 length: 15 amino acids. The V gene lost 0 bases and the J gene lost 6 bases, with 11 bases spanning the gap. From germline, CDR1 is SGHDN and CDR2 FVKESK. Filled out from reference TRBV14 and TRBJ2-2, the complete variable domain reads EAGVTQFPSHSVIEKGQTVTLRCDPISGHDNLYWYRRVMGKEIKFLLHFVKESKQDESGMPNNRFLAERTGGTYSTLKVQPAELEDSGVYFCASSQDQGRAGELFFGEGSRLTVL.

This clonotype has a count of ten or more. Here the CDR3 reads CASSASGRYTDTQYF. The CDR3, as DNA: TGTGCCAGCAGTGCTAGCGGGAGATACACAGATACGCAGTATTTT. The chain links TRBV6-4 to TRBJ2-3; 10 nucleotides line up with TRBD2. Germline CDR1 reads MRHNA; CDR2 reads SNTAGT. This CDR3 has 15 residues. The junction had 3 bases not matched to a gene; V was cut back by 4 bases and J by 2 bases.

The table lists this clonotype with many counts. This rearrangement joins TRBV30 to TRBJ2-1; D ambiguous. This CDR3 contains 14 residues. Germline-derived CDR1 and CDR2 are GTSNPN and SVGIG (reference sequence). The V gene lost 1 base and the J gene lost 4 bases, with 11 bases spanning the gap. CDR3 sequence: CAWSDLVRYNEQFF. The CDR3 nucleotides are TGTGCCTGGAGTGACCTCGTCCGTTACAATGAGCAGTTCTTC.

This clonotype was recorded at least ten times. The chain recombines TRBV25-1 with TRBJ2-7, with TRBD1 identical over 8 bases. From germline, CDR1 is MGHDK and CDR2 SYGVNS. Germline trimming cut 5 bases from V and 7 bases from J; bases unmatched to any gene: 10. The CDR3 sequence is 14 residues long. CDR3 sequence reads: CASSSSQGAWEQYF. The CDR3 DNA follows: TGTGCCAGCAGTTCGTCCCAGGGGGCATGGGAGCAGTACTTC.

This clonotype was found many times. CDR3 amino acids: CASSLNPSGANVLTF. The DNA of the CDR3 is TGTGCCAGCAGCTTAAACCCCTCTGGGGCCAACGTCCTGACTTTC. The rearrangement links TRBV7-9 to TRBJ2-6; the D is unclear. CDR1 is SEHNR, CDR2 FQNEAQ, per germline (reference sequence). The length of the CDR3 is 15 residues. V was cut by 2 bases and J by 0 bases, with 5 bases left in between.

This clonotype occurred many times. The chain links TRBV12-3 or TRBV12-4 to TRBJ2-3, with TRBD1 identical over 8 bases. The CDR3 totals 14 residues. V dropped 8 bases and J dropped 4; count of bases not matched to a gene: 8. CDR3: CASGGQGSPDTQYF. For the CDR3, the DNA is TGTGCCAGCGGCGGACAGGGTAGTCCAGATACGCAGTATTTT.

This clonotype appeared a few times. The chain links TRBV30 to TRBJ1-3; D is possibly TRBD1 (5 bases). The CDR3 sequence is 18 residues long. The V end was cut by 0 bases, the J end by 0 bases, with 18 bases between. Germline assignment: CDR1 GTSNPN and CDR2 SVGIG (reference sequence). This CDR3 reads CAWSVPGRPSRSGNTIYF. CDR3 sequence (DNA): TGTGCCTGGAGTGTCCCGGGACGCCCTTCCCGCTCTGGAAACACCATATATTTT.

This clonotype was counted ten times or more. The gene calls are TRBV5-1 and TRBJ1-1; D not resolved. CDR1 and CDR2 (germline): SGHRS, YFSETQ. CDR3 size: 14 residues. V lost 0 bases, J lost 4 bases, and 10 bases lay in between. As DNA, the CDR3 is TGCGCCAGCAGCTTGGGGGGTTGGGTCACTGAAGCTTTCTTT. Translation: CASSLGGWVTEAFF.

For this clonotype: Possible read error: a much larger clone is one base away. The gene calls are TRBV29-1 and TRBJ1-1; TRBD1 agrees at 11 bases. The CDR3 extends over 14 amino acids. The germline V gene has CDR1 SQVTM and CDR2 ANQGSEA. Written as DNA, the CDR3 is TGCAGCGTTGTAGGGACAGGGGGATGGACTGAAGCTCTCTTT. Amino acid sequence: CSVVGTGGWTEALF.

The chain carries TRBV27 and TRBJ2-7, with D perhaps TRBD1 or TRBD2 (5 bases each). Trimming removed 6 bases at V and 1 base at J, with 10 bases between. The CDR3 is 13 amino acids. Germline V gene lookup returns CDR1 MNHEY and CDR2 SMNVEV (reference sequence). As DNA, the CDR3 is TGTGCCAGCAGGGGACGCATTTCCTACGAGCAGTACTTC. Its protein is CASRGRISYEQYF.

Many counts were recorded for this clonotype. CDR3 nucleotides: TGTGCCAGCAGCTTGGTCGACACCGGGGAGCTGTTTTTT. Translating gives CASSLVDTGELFF. The chain is built from TRBV7-2 and TRBJ2-2, with D uncertain. The CDR3 runs to 13 residues. In germline, CDR1 is SGHTA, CDR2 FQGNSA. The germline V and J ends were trimmed by 3 bases and 3 bases, with 5 bases remaining between them.

In its sample, this clonotype was seen many times. V is TRBV20-1 and J is TRBJ2-7; D is perhaps TRBD2 (6 bases). Germline V gene sequence: CDR1 DFQATT, CDR2 SNEGSKA (reference sequence). V shed 0 bases and J shed 0 bases, with 18 bases lying between them. The CDR3 has 17 amino acids. The CDR3 is CSARDLWRGTSSYEQYF. Written as DNA, the CDR3 is TGCAGTGCTAGAGATCTGTGGCGGGGAACTAGCTCCTACGAGCAGTACTTC.